These 23 T cell receptor beta chains share one sample of origin, sequenced in a study of blood T cell repertoires in COVID-19. Clones were sequenced by immunoSEQ multiplex PCR, and TCRdb holds only the in-frame ones, with some missing. The sample lists 150,000 to 200,000 clones, more than 75% occurring once. The specimen was peripheral blood. These receptors all stem from a woman aged 70-85 years with COVID-19, enrolled during active disease.

The chain joins TRBV3-1 (or the pseudogene TRBV3-2) to TRBJ1-1, with a tentative D call TRBD1 (6 bases). The germline CDR1 and CDR2 sequences are LGHDT and YNNKEL (reference sequence). Trimming removed 4 bases at V and 4 bases at J, with 19 bases between. CDR3 length: 16 residues. CDR3 sequence reads: CASSPGRGGGRTEAFF. CDR3 DNA sequence: TGTGCCAGCAGCCCAGGGAGGGGGGGCGGACGCACTGAAGCTTTCTTT.

This clone was observed a single time. The chain is built from TRBV11-2 and TRBJ2-5; TRBD1 matches 7 bases. Germline V CDR1 and CDR2: SGHAT, FQNNGV. With 5 bases clipped from V and 4 bases from J, the junction kept 10 bases outside the gene matches. The CDR3 is made up of 15 amino acids. The CDR3 sequence: CASSVTPGQRETQYF. The CDR3 DNA reads as TGTGCCAGCAGCGTAACGCCGGGACAGCGAGAGACCCAGTACTTC. The full variable domain, completed using reference TRBV11-2 and TRBJ2-5, is EAGVAQSPRYKIIEKRQSVAFWCNPISGHATLYWYQQILGQGPKLLIQFQNNGVVDDSQLPKDRFSAERLKGVDSTLKIQPAKLEDSAVYLCASSVTPGQRETQYFGPGTRLLVL.

The V call is TRBV6-5, the J call TRBJ2-2; perhaps TRBD1 as D (6 bases). The CDR3 runs 11 residues. Trimming pared 10 bases from V and 5 bases from J, leaving 8 bases between. Germline V gene data show CDR1 as MNHEY and CDR2 as SVGAGI. CDR3 amino acids: CATTGTGELFF. CDR3 DNA sequence: TGTGCCACTACAGGGACCGGGGAGCTGTTTTTT.

J is TRBJ1-2 and V is TRBV10-3; the D gene is possibly TRBD1 (6 bases). This CDR3 spans 14 amino acids. CDR1 is ENHRY and CDR2 is SYGVKD in the germline V gene. Trimming pared 9 bases from V and 4 bases from J, leaving 18 bases between. CDR3 DNA: TGTGCCATAACGGAAAGACAGGAGGTCTATGGCTACACCTTC. This gives the protein CAITERQEVYGYTF.

The chain employs TRBV5-4 and TRBJ2-1; D is unresolved. Trimming cost V 1 base and J 1 base, with 6 bases left between them. This CDR3 has 14 residues. CDR1 and CDR2 from the germline V gene are SGHNT and YYREEE (reference sequence). CDR3 loop: CASSLSQSYNEQFF. In nucleotides, the CDR3 is TGTGCCAGCAGCTTGTCACAGTCCTACAATGAGCAGTTCTTC. Complete variable domain (other parts from reference TRBV5-4 and TRBJ2-1): ETGVTQSPTHLIKTRGQQVTLRCSSQSGHNTVSWYQQALGQGPQFIFQYYREEENGRGNFPPRFSGLQFPNYSSELNVNALELDDSALYLCASSLSQSYNEQFFGPGTRLTVL.

The table lists this clone with a count of one. This CDR3 is CASSESRRGRCRNQPQHF. The CDR3, as DNA: TGCGCCAGCAGTGAGTCTCGGAGGGGACGGTGTCGCAATCAGCCCCAGCATTTT. V and J are TRBV10-1 and TRBJ1-5; possibly TRBD1 for D (5 bases). Trimming removed 0 bases at V and 2 bases at J, with 17 bases between. The CDR3 consists of 18 residues. Germline lookup yields CDR1 WNHNN and CDR2 SYGVQD (reference sequence).

The V and J genes are TRBV28 and TRBJ1-5; D is possibly TRBD1 (5 bases). Germline V CDR1 and CDR2: MDHEN, SYDVKM. The CDR3 runs to 14 residues. The V end lost 6 bases, the J end lost 7 bases, and 16 bases lay between the germline ends. Here the CDR3 DNA reads TGTGCCAGCAGGATGGGGGGGACGGGGCAGCCCCAGCATTTT. Amino acids: CASRMGGTGQPQHF.

The genes are TRBV14 and TRBJ1-2, with D uncertain. The germline V gene encodes CDR1 SGHDN and CDR2 FVKESK. The V gene lost 0 bases and the J gene lost 4 bases, with 6 bases spanning the gap. The CDR3 spans 13 residues. The CDR3 spells CASSQDHIYGYTF. DNA for the CDR3: TGTGCCAGCAGCCAAGATCACATCTATGGCTACACCTTC.

The V and J genes are TRBV6-5 and TRBJ2-7; TRBD2 aligns across 12 bases. The CDR3 runs to 14 residues. The V and J ends lost 7 bases and 1 base, in that order; junction bases with no gene match: 2. Germline CDR1 MNHEY, CDR2 SVGAGI. This chain's CDR3 is CASTTSGRSYEQYF. The CDR3 region has the DNA TGTGCCAGCACCACTAGCGGGAGGTCCTACGAGCAGTACTTC.

V and J are TRBV10-3 and TRBJ2-1, with TRBD2 matching over 12 bases. With 2 bases clipped from V and 7 bases from J, the junction kept 9 bases outside the gene matches. CDR1 and CDR2 from the germline V gene are ENHRY and SYGVKD. The CDR3 is 17 residues long. The CDR3 DNA follows: TGTGCCATCAGTGAGGGACTAGCGGGAAGGAAGGGTAATGAGCAGTTCTTC. Protein: CAISEGLAGRKGNEQFF.

V and J are TRBV9 and TRBJ2-7; 11 nucleotides match TRBD2. Germline CDR1 reads SGDLS; CDR2 reads YYNGEE. The CDR3 loop spans 14 amino acids. V was clipped by 2 bases and J by 6 bases; unmatched bases: 4. CDR3 bases: TGTGCCAGCAGCGTCTCTCTAGCGGGAGGCGAGCAGTACTTC. Amino acids: CASSVSLAGGEQYF.

The chain couples TRBV30 to TRBJ1-6, with D unclear. The germline CDR1 and CDR2 sequences are GTSNPN and SVGIG (reference sequence). This CDR3 is built from 15 residues. Trimming cost V 1 base and J 9 bases, with 16 bases left between them. CDR3 DNA: TGTGCCTGGAGTGGAGACCCCAGGTCGGTTTCACCCCTCCACTTT. It codes for CAWSGDPRSVSPLHF.

This clone was seen once. The chain combines TRBV10-3 with TRBJ2-1; weak D call: TRBD2 (6 bases). V lost 4 bases and J lost 8, with 15 bases in between. Germline lookup yields CDR1 ENHRY and CDR2 SYGVKD. The CDR3 is 14 residues long. CDR3 residues: CAISVGGVVDEQFF. In nucleotides, the CDR3 is TGTGCCATCAGTGTCGGGGGAGTAGTAGATGAGCAGTTCTTC.

The rearrangement links TRBV7-3 to TRBJ2-1; 9 bases map to TRBD2. This CDR3 spans 15 amino acids. V shed 1 base and J 8 bases; nucleotides not matched to a gene: 6. CDR1 is SGHTA and CDR2 is FQGTGA in the germline V gene. The CDR3 DNA reads as TGTGCCAGCAGCTTAATTGCGGGAGGGGTTGATGAGCAGTTCTTC. It yields the protein CASSLIAGGVDEQFF.

This rearrangement joins TRBV5-1 to TRBJ1-6; D gene ambiguous. Germline assignment: CDR1 SGHRS and CDR2 YFSETQ. Trimming took off 0 bases at V and 6 bases at J, with 10 bases between the two ends. CDR3 length: 15 residues. CDR3 loop: CASSLEAAVNSPLHF. The CDR3, as DNA: TGCGCCAGCAGCTTGGAAGCGGCAGTTAATTCACCCCTCCACTTT.

The chain joins TRBV2 to TRBJ2-2; 8 bases are shared with TRBD2. The CDR3 covers 15 residues. Per the germline V gene, CDR1 is SNHLY and CDR2 is FYNNEI. The V segment lost 4 bases and the J segment 6 bases; nucleotides outside the gene matches: 7. This CDR3 is CASSVLSGRAGELFF. CDR3 bases: TGTGCCAGCAGTGTACTGAGCGGGAGAGCCGGGGAGCTGTTTTTT. Together with reference TRBV2 and TRBJ2-2, the CDR3 gives the full variable domain: EPEVTQTPSHQVTQMGQEVILRCVPISNHLYFYWYRQILGQKVEFLVSFYNNEISEKSEIFDDQFSVERPDGSNFTLKIRSTKLEDSAMYFCASSVLSGRAGELFFGEGSRLTVL.

The CDR3 DNA is TGTGCCAGCAGGCCGGGTGGCAATCAGCCCCAGCATTTT. This translates into CASRPGGNQPQHF. The chain couples TRBV6-5 to TRBJ1-5, with D hard to call. Germline V gene data show CDR1 as MNHEY and CDR2 as SVGAGI. The CDR3 loop spans 13 amino acids. The germline V and J ends were trimmed by 6 bases and 2 bases, with 8 bases remaining between them.

The rearrangement uses TRBV19 and TRBJ1-5; D is perhaps TRBD1 (6 bases). CDR1 and CDR2 (germline): LNHDA, SQIVND (reference sequence). CDR3 length equals 14 residues. Deletions cut 2 bases from V and 7 bases from J, with 12 bases between. CDR3 nucleotide sequence: TGTGCCAGTAGTATACAACAGGGTTGGCAGCCCCAGCATTTT. It codes for CASSIQQGWQPQHF.

The rearrangement links TRBV7-2 to TRBJ2-7, with TRBD2 matching over 9 bases. The CDR3 is made up of 14 amino acids. Per the germline V gene, CDR1 is SGHTA and CDR2 is FQGNSA. Losses at the gene ends were 1 base for V and 3 bases for J; bases not matched to a gene: 1. CDR3 in amino acids: CASSLDSGSYEQYF. The CDR3 DNA sequence: TGTGCCAGCAGCTTAGATAGCGGGAGCTACGAGCAGTACTTC.

This clone occurred a few times. The V and J genes are TRBV7-3 and TRBJ2-6; TRBD1 is a possible D gene (5 bases). Between the trimmed V and J ends, which lost 2 bases and 5 bases, there was a span of 7 bases. This CDR3 contains 14 residues. Germline V gives CDR1 SGHTA, CDR2 FQGTGA. CDR3 amino acids: CASSLQGRANVLTF. CDR3 DNA: TGTGCCAGCAGCTTACAGGGTCGGGCCAACGTCCTGACTTTC.

This chain joins TRBV10-3 and TRBJ2-2; 9 nucleotides agree with TRBD1. The germline gives CDR1 ENHRY, CDR2 SYGVKD. The ends lost 0 bases at V and 2 bases at J; junction bases unmatched: 10. The CDR3 has 19 amino acids. The CDR3 region has the DNA TGTGCCATCAGTGAGTCGTGGACAGGGGTCCCCGGAAACACCGGGGAGCTGTTTTTT. It specifies CAISESWTGVPGNTGELFF.

The chain uses TRBV6-5 and TRBJ1-4, with a tentative D call TRBD1 (6 bases). The CDR3 consists of 14 residues. V dropped 6 bases and J dropped 4 bases, with 12 bases sitting between them. Germline CDR1 and CDR2: MNHEY and SVGAGI. The CDR3 region is CASRGQPINEKLFF. Here the CDR3 DNA reads TGTGCCAGCAGGGGACAACCGATTAATGAAAAACTGTTTTTT.

The chain carries TRBV5-1 and TRBJ2-5; 7 nucleotides match TRBD1. Germline V gene lookup returns CDR1 SGHRS and CDR2 YFSETQ. The CDR3 sequence is 13 residues long. Trimming took 4 bases from V and 4 from J; bases not matched to a gene: 4. This CDR3 reads CASSLNRGETQYF. CDR3 coding DNA: TGCGCCAGCAGCCTTAACAGGGGAGAGACCCAGTACTTC.